The 21 T cell receptor beta chains given below trace back to one sample, sequenced in a study of cytomegalovirus exposure and HLA in healthy donors (dated by TCRdb to 2017 to 2019). Receptor libraries were prepared by the immunoSEQ multiplex PCR assay. A mixture of 60 forward primers for TCR Vbeta segments and 13 reverse primers for TCR Jbeta segments was used in the multiplex PCR. Drawn from immuneACCESS, this table holds only the in-frame rearrangements with V and J called that TCRdb kept. Clones are partly lost; checked studies trace under half to an unresolved V gene and leave the rest unexplained. The sample records 66,000 or so clones, about 89% of which are singletons. About 1.4% of the sample is taken by the ten largest. The sample taken for sequencing was PBMCs. Receptors originate from a man aged 25 to 40 in good health and CMV-seropositive.

V gene TRBV6-6 combines with J gene TRBJ1-1, with TRBD1 matching 8 bases. This CDR3 has 14 amino acids. Germline V gives CDR1 MNHNY, CDR2 SVGAGI (reference sequence). The V gene end was trimmed by 2 bases and the J gene end by 4 bases; junction bases not matched to a gene: 3. The CDR3 loop reads CASSYTTGGTEAFF. CDR3 coding DNA: TGTGCCAGCAGTTACACAACAGGGGGCACTGAAGCTTTCTTT.

The chain joins TRBV6-1 to TRBJ1-6; D call uncertain. V gave up 2 bases and J gave up 5 bases, with 10 bases separating them. From germline, CDR1 is MNHNS and CDR2 SASEGT. The CDR3 totals 15 residues. As DNA, the CDR3 is TGTGCCAGCAGTGAATCTCGAGGGAATAATTCACCCCTCCACTTT. Its translation is CASSESRGNNSPLHF.

This chain connects TRBV11-2 to TRBJ2-7; perhaps TRBD1 as D (6 bases). CDR3 length: 14 residues. In germline, CDR1 is SGHAT, CDR2 FQNNGV. V was pared by 5 bases and J by 2 bases, with 13 bases between. The chain's CDR3 is CASSPWDNTYEQYF. The CDR3 DNA reads TGTGCCAGCAGCCCGTGGGACAACACCTACGAGCAGTACTTC.

This clone was seen a few times. The identical CDR3 is also encoded by other nucleotide sequences in the sample. The V gene is TRBV30, the J gene TRBJ1-2; D might be TRBD1 (5 bases). The CDR3 extends over 11 amino acids. Germline CDR1 reads GTSNPN; CDR2 reads SVGIG (reference sequence). V was cut by 4 bases and J by 2 bases, with 5 bases left in between. As DNA, the CDR3 is TGTGCCTGGACAGGGAACTATGGCTACACCTTC. It specifies CAWTGNYGYTF.

The CDR3, as DNA: TGTGCCAGCTCCCTGGCGGCTCCCAGGGCCAACGTCCTGACTTTC. Its protein product is CASSLAAPRANVLTF. This sequence joins TRBV6-5 and TRBJ2-6; D ambiguous. Germline CDR1 MNHEY, CDR2 SVGAGI. The CDR3 has 15 amino acids. V shed 8 bases and J shed 5 bases, with 16 bases lying between them.

The chain couples TRBV7-2 to TRBJ2-1; D might be TRBD2 (5 bases). The CDR3 length is 16 residues. Germline CDR1 reads SGHTA; CDR2 reads FQGNSA. V lost 5 bases to trimming and J lost 10 bases, with 24 bases between them. DNA of the CDR3: TGTGCCAGCAGCCCCCGGAGAGCCGGGCCCCCGGGAGAGCAGTTCTTC. This translates into CASSPRRAGPPGEQFF.

V is TRBV5-1 and J is TRBJ1-1, with D uncertain. Germline CDR1 SGHRS, CDR2 YFSETQ. Trimming cost V 4 bases and J 1 base, with 8 bases left between them. The CDR3 has 13 residues. The CDR3 loop is CASSPTQNTEAFF. In DNA, the CDR3 is TGCGCCAGCAGCCCTACTCAGAACACTGAAGCTTTCTTT.

V and J are TRBV25-1 and TRBJ2-3; 8 bases line up with TRBD2. After removal of 6 bases from V and 3 bases from J, the junction contained 8 bases not matched to a gene. The CDR3 extends over 15 amino acids. CDR1 is MGHDK, CDR2 SYGVNS, per germline. The CDR3 DNA reads as TGTGCCAGCAGCACCAGCGGGAGAGGAACAGATACGCAGTATTTT. This sequence encodes CASSTSGRGTDTQYF.

The chain carries TRBV4-3 and TRBJ2-1; 10 nucleotides align to TRBD2. The germline V gene encodes CDR1 LGHNA and CDR2 YSLEER. The CDR3 contains 18 residues. The J segment lost 5 bases and the V segment lost 0 bases, leaving 10 bases of the junction unmatched. CDR3 nucleotides: TGCGCCAGCAGCCAAGATCAAATCGGGACTAGCGCTAACAATGAGCAGTTCTTC. Translated: CASSQDQIGTSANNEQFF.

The V call is TRBV19, the J call TRBJ1-5, with D possibly TRBD1 on 6 matching bases. CDR1 is LNHDA and CDR2 is SQIVND in the germline V gene (reference sequence). The CDR3 has 17 residues. V lost 5 bases to trimming and J lost 4 bases, with 21 bases between them. The CDR3 here is CASSARLGGGANQPQHF. DNA for the CDR3: TGTGCCAGTAGTGCTCGCCTCGGTGGGGGCGCGAATCAGCCCCAGCATTTT.

The V and J genes are TRBV5-4 and TRBJ2-2; D gene uncertain. Trimming removed 4 bases from V and 4 bases from J, with 11 bases in between. The CDR3 loop spans 14 amino acids. Germline assignment: CDR1 SGHNT and CDR2 YYREEE (reference sequence). The CDR3 DNA reads as TGTGCCAGCAGCGGTCGTTCGGTCACCGGGGAGCTGTTTTTT. Residues: CASSGRSVTGELFF.

The V call is TRBV2, the J call TRBJ1-5; 7 bases match TRBD1. Germline V lookup: CDR1 SNHLY, CDR2 FYNNEI. V lost 8 bases, J lost 2 bases, and 9 bases stayed unmatched. This CDR3 has 15 amino acids. CDR3 amino acids: CASVSRQGGNQPQHF. CDR3 bases: TGTGCCAGCGTATCGAGACAGGGAGGCAATCAGCCCCAGCATTTT.

The J gene is TRBJ2-7, the V gene TRBV7-8; tentative D call: TRBD2 (6 bases). This CDR3 region has 15 residues. The germline V gene has CDR1 SGHVS and CDR2 FQNEAQ. The V end was cut by 1 base, the J end by 2 bases, with 12 bases between. The CDR3, as DNA: TGTGCCAGCAGCTTAGTTCGGGAGCGGACCTACGAGCAGTACTTC. This encodes CASSLVRERTYEQYF.

The chain links TRBV28 to TRBJ2-1; 12 nucleotides agree with TRBD2. The germline CDR1 and CDR2 sequences are MDHEN and SYDVKM. This CDR3 has 17 residues. Trimming at V came to 3 bases and at J to 2 bases, leaving 5 bases not matched to a gene. CDR3 DNA: TGTGCCAGCAGTTTGTCACTAGCGGGAGGACCCTACAATGAGCAGTTCTTC. Encoded protein: CASSLSLAGGPYNEQFF.

The rearrangement uses TRBV28 and TRBJ1-2, with a weak D call TRBD1 (6 bases). There are 16 residues in the CDR3. Trimming removed 3 bases from V and 2 bases from J, with 16 bases in between. The germline V gene has CDR1 MDHEN and CDR2 SYDVKM. The CDR3 bases are TGTGCCAGCAGTTTCCTCCGGCGGGGGCCCAACTATGGCTACACCTTC. Encoded protein: CASSFLRRGPNYGYTF.

V usage is TRBV19 and J usage is TRBJ1-1; TRBD1 matches 8 bases. From germline, CDR1 is LNHDA and CDR2 SQIVND (reference sequence). V shed 6 bases and J 0 bases; nucleotides not matched to a gene: 3. This CDR3 spans 14 amino acids. The CDR3 nucleotides read TGTGCCAGTAGAGGACAGGGCTTGAACACTGAAGCTTTCTTT. It encodes CASRGQGLNTEAFF.

In the case of this clone: Mismatch with germline at one junction end may stem from a read error. The chain has TRBV5-4 and TRBJ1-3, with D uncertain. The CDR3 extends over 14 amino acids. Per the germline V gene, CDR1 is SGHNT and CDR2 is YYREEE (reference sequence). CDR3 sequence: CASRLDPEGNTIYF. The CDR3 region has the DNA TGTGCCAGCAGATTGGACCCTGAGGGAAACACCATATATTTT.

V is TRBV6-5 and J is TRBJ2-3; tentatively, D is TRBD2 (5 bases). From germline, CDR1 is MNHEY and CDR2 SVGAGI. The V gene lost 5 bases and the J gene lost 2 bases, with 14 bases spanning the gap. CDR3 length equals 15 residues. Here the CDR3 DNA reads TGTGCCAGCAGTGGGAGTTGGGCGCCCACAGATACGCAGTATTTT. Its protein is CASSGSWAPTDTQYF.

This rearrangement joins TRBV11-2 to TRBJ2-3, with D maybe TRBD2 (6 bases). The CDR3 is 18 residues long. V gave up 2 bases and J gave up 3 bases, with 21 bases separating them. Germline CDR1 SGHAT, CDR2 FQNNGV. The DNA for the CDR3 is TGTGCCAGCAGCTTAATTCGAGGGAGGAGCTTTGGGACAGATACGCAGTATTTT. Residues: CASSLIRGRSFGTDTQYF.

The rearrangement uses TRBV5-1 and TRBJ2-1, with D unclear. V was shortened by 4 bases and J by 0 bases, with 11 bases between the two germline ends. There are 15 residues in the CDR3. Per germline, CDR1 SGHRS and CDR2 YFSETQ. DNA for the CDR3: TGCGCCAGCAGCCCGTTACTTAGCTCCTACAATGAGCAGTTCTTC. Protein product: CASSPLLSSYNEQFF.

The chain joins TRBV7-9 to TRBJ2-7; D not certain. Germline CDR1 is SEHNR and CDR2 is FQNEAQ (reference sequence). CDR3 length: 15 amino acids. V was clipped by 5 bases and J by 0 bases, with 14 bases between them. CDR3 sequence: CASSRMADSSYEQYF. In DNA, the CDR3 is TGTGCCAGCAGCCGGATGGCGGATAGCTCCTACGAGCAGTACTTC. The full variable domain, completed using reference TRBV7-9 and TRBJ2-7, is DTGVSQNPRHKITKRGQNVTFRCDPISEHNRLYWYRQTLGQGPEFLTYFQNEAQLEKSRLLSDRFSAERPKGSFSTLEIQRTEQGDSAMYLCASSRMADSSYEQYFGPGTRLTVT.